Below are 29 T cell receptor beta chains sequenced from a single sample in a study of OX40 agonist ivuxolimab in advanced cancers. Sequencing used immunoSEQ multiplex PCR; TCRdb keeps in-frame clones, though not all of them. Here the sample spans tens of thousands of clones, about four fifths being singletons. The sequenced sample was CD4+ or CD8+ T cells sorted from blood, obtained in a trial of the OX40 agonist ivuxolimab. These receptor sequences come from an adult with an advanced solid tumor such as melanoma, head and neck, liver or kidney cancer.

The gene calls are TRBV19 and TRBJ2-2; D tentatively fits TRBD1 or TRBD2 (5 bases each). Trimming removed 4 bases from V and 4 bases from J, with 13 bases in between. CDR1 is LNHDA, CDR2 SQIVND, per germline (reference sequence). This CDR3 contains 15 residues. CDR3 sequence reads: CASSTTGTRTGELFF. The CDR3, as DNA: TGTGCCAGTAGTACGACCGGGACCCGCACCGGGGAGCTGTTTTTT.

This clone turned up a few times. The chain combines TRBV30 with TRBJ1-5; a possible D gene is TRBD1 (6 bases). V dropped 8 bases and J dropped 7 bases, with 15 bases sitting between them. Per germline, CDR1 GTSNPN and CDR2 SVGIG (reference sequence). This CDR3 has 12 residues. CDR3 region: CAASNRDQPQHF. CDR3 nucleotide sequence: TGTGCCGCCTCAAACAGGGACCAGCCCCAGCATTTT.

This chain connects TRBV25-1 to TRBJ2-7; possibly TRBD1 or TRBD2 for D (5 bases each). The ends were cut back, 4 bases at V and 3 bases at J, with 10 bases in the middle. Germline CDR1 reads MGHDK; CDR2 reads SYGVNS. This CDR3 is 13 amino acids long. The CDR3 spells CASSGDRIYEQYF. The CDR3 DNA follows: TGTGCCAGCAGTGGGGACCGAATCTACGAGCAGTACTTC.

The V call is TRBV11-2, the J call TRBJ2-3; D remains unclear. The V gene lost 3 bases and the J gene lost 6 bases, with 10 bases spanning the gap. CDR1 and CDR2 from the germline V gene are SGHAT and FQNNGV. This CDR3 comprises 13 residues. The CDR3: CASSFGNGDTQYF. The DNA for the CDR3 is TGTGCCAGCAGCTTTGGAAATGGTGATACGCAGTATTTT.

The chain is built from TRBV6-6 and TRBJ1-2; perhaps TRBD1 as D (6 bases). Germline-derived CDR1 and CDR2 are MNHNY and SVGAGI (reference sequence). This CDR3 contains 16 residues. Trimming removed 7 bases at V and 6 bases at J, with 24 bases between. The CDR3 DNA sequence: TGTGCCAGCACCCTCTCCCCGAGGGACATTAGCAATGGCTACACCTTC. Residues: CASTLSPRDISNGYTF.

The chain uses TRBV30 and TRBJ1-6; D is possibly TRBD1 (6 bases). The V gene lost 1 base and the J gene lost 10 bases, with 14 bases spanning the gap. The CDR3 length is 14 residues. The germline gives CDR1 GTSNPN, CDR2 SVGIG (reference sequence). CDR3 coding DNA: TGTGCCTGGAGTGAGGGGGTACTTATATCACCCCTCCACTTT. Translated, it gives CAWSEGVLISPLHF.

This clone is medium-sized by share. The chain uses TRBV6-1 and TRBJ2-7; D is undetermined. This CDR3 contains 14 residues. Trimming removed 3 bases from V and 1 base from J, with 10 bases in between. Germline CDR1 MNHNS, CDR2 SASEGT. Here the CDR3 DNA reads TGTGCCAGCAGTGATCCAGGTCCGTCCTACGAGCAGTACTTC. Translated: CASSDPGPSYEQYF.

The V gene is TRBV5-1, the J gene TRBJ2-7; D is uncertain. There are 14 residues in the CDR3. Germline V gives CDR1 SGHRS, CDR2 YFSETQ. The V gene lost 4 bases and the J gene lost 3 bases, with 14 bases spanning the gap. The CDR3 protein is CASSQTPGLYEQYF. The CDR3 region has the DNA TGCGCCAGCAGCCAAACACCGGGTCTCTACGAGCAGTACTTC.

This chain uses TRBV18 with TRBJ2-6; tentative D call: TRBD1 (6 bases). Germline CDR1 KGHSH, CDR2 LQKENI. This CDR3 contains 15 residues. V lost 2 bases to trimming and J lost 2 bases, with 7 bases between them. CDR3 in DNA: TGTGCCAGCTCACCAGGGGGCGCTGGGGCCAACGTCCTGACTTTC. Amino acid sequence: CASSPGGAGANVLTF.

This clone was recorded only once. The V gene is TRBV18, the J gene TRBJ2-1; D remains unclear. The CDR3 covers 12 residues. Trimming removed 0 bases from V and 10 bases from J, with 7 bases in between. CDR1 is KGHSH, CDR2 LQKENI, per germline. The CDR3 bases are TGTGCCAGCTCACCACCGTCTCAGGAGCAGTTCTTC. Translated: CASSPPSQEQFF. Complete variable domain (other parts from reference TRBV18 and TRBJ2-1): NAGVMQNPRHLVRRRGQEARLRCSPMKGHSHVYWYRQLPEEGLKFMVYLQKENIIDESGMPKERFSAEFPKEGPSILRIQQVVRGDSAAYFCASSPPSQEQFFGPGTRLTVL.

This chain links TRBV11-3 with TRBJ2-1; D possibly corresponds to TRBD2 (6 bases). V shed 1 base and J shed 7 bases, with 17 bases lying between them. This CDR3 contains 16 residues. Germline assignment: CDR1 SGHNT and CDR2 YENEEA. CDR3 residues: CASSLGGALLANEQFF. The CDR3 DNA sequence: TGTGCCAGCAGCTTAGGAGGCGCGTTACTAGCTAATGAGCAGTTCTTC.

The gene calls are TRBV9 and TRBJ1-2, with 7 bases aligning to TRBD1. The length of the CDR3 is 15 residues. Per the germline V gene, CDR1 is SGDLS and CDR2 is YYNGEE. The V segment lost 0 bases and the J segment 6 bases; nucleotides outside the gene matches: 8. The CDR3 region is CASSVGTGRVDGYTF. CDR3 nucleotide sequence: TGTGCCAGCAGCGTAGGGACAGGACGGGTGGATGGCTACACCTTC.

Here the CDR3 reads CASSGLAGGNEQFF. Written as DNA, the CDR3 is TGCGCCAGCAGCGGACTAGCGGGAGGTAATGAGCAGTTCTTC. The gene calls are TRBV5-1 and TRBJ2-1, with 14 bases matching TRBD2. The CDR3 runs to 14 residues. CDR1 SGHRS and CDR2 YFSETQ come from the germline V gene. Trimming took 4 bases from V and 7 from J; bases not matched to a gene: 1.

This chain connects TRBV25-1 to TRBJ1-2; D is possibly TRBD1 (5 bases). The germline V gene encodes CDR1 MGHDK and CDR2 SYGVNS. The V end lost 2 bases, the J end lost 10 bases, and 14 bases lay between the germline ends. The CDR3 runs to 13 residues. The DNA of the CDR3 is TGTGCCAGCAGTGAACCGGGACTGGATGACTACACCTTC. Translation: CASSEPGLDDYTF.

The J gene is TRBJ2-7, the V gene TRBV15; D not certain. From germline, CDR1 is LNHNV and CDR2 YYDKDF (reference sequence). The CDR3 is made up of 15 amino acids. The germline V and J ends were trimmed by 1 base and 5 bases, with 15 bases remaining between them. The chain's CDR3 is CATSRGGDKSHEQYF. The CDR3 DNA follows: TGTGCCACCAGCAGAGGGGGTGACAAGTCCCACGAGCAGTACTTC. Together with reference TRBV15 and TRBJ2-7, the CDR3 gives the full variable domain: DAMVIQNPRYQVTQFGKPVTLSCSQTLNHNVMYWYQQKSSQAPKLLFHYYDKDFNNEADTPDNFQSRRPNTSFCFLDIRSPGLGDTAMYLCATSRGGDKSHEQYFGPGTRLTVT.

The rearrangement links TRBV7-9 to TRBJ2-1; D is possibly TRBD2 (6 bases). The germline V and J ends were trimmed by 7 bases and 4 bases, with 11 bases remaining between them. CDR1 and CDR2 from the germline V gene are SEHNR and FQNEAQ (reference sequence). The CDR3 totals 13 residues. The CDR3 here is CASTGLGYNEQFF. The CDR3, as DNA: TGTGCCAGCACGGGACTTGGGTACAATGAGCAGTTCTTC.

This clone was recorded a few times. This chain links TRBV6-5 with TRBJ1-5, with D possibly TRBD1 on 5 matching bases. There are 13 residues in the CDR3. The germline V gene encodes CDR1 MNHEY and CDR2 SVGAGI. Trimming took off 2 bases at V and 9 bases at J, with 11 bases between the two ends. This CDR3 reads CASSYGATGPQHF. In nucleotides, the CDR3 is TGTGCCAGCAGTTACGGGGCGACCGGGCCCCAGCATTTT.

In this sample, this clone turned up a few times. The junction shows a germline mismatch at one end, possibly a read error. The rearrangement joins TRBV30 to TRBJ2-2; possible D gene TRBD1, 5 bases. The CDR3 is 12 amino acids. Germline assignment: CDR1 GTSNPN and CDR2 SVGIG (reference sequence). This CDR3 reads CAWTFYTGELFF. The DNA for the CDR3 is TGTGCTTGGACATTCTACACCGGGGAGCTGTTTTTT.

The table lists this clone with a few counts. The CDR3 spells CASSVGRGVSYNEQFF. The CDR3 DNA is TGTGCCAGCAGTGTGGGAAGGGGAGTCAGCTACAATGAGCAGTTCTTC. The V gene is TRBV25-1, the J gene TRBJ2-1; D is perhaps TRBD1 or TRBD2 (5 bases each). With 4 bases removed from V and 3 bases from J, the gap between germline ends came to 16 bases. The CDR3 has 16 residues. Germline lookup yields CDR1 MGHDK and CDR2 SYGVNS.

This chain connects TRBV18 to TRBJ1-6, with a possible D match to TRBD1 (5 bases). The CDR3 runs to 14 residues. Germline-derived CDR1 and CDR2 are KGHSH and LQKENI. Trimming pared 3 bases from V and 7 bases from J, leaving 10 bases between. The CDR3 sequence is CASSPRDGNSPLHF. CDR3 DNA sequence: TGTGCCAGCTCACCCCGGGACGGGAATTCACCCCTCCACTTT.

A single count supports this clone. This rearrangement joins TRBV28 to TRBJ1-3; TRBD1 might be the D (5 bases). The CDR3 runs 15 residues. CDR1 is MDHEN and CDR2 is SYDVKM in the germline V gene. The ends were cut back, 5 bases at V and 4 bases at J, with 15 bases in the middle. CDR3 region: CASSRGGVEGNTIYF. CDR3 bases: TGTGCCAGCAGTCGGGGCGGGGTTGAAGGAAACACCATATATTTT.

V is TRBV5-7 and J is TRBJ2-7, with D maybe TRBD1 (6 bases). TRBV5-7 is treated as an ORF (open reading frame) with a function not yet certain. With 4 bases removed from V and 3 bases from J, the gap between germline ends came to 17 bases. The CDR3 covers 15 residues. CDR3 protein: CASSNIQGPFYEQYF. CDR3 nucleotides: TGTGCCAGCAGCAACATACAGGGACCCTTCTACGAGCAGTACTTC.

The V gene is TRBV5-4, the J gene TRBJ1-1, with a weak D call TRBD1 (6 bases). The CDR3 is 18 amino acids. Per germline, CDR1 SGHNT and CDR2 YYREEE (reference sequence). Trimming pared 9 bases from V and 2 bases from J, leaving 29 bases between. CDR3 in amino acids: CATPGLSGLGGANTEAFF. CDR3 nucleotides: TGTGCCACGCCGGGTTTGAGCGGGTTAGGGGGTGCTAACACTGAAGCTTTCTTT.

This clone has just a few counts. The CDR3 nucleotides read TGTGCCAGTAGTCATAACAGGGGGGGAGATACGCAGTATTTT. This gives the protein CASSHNRGGDTQYF. The chain combines TRBV19 with TRBJ2-3; D might be TRBD1 (8 bases). The CDR3 has 14 residues. CDR1 LNHDA and CDR2 SQIVND come from the germline V gene (reference sequence). Trimming took 5 bases from V and 5 from J, leaving 14 bases between them.

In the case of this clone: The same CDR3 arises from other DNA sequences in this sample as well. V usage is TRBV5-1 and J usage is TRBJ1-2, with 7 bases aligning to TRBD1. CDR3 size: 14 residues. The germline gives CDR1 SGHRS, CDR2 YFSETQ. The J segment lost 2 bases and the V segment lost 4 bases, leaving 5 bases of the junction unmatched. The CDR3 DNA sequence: TGCGCCAGCAGCCCCCGGGACAGAAACTATGGCTACACCTTC. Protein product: CASSPRDRNYGYTF.

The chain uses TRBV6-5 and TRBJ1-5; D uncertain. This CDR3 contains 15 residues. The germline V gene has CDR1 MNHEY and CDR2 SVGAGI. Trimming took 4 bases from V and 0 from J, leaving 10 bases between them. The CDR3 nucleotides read TGTGCCAGCAGTTCCAGATTATATAGCAATCAGCCCCAGCATTTT. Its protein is CASSSRLYSNQPQHF.

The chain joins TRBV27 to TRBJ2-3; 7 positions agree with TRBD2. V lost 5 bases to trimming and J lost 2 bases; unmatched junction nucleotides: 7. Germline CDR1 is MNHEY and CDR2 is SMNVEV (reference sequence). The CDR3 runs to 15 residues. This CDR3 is CASSPRLAPTDTQYF. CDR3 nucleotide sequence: TGTGCCAGCAGTCCCCGACTAGCTCCCACAGATACGCAGTATTTT.

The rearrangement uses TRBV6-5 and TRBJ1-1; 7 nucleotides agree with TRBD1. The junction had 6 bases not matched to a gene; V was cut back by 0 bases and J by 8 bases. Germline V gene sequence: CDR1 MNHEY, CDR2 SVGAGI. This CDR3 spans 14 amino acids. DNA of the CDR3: TGTGCCAGCAGTTACTCCATCGGGACAGAGGAAGCTTTCTTT. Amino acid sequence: CASSYSIGTEEAFF.

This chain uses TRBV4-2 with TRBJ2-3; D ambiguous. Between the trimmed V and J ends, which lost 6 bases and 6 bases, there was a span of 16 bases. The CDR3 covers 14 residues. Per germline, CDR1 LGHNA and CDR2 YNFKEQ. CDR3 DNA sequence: TGTGCCAGCAGTCCCGCGCTCGGACGCGATACGCAGTATTTT. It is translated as CASSPALGRDTQYF.